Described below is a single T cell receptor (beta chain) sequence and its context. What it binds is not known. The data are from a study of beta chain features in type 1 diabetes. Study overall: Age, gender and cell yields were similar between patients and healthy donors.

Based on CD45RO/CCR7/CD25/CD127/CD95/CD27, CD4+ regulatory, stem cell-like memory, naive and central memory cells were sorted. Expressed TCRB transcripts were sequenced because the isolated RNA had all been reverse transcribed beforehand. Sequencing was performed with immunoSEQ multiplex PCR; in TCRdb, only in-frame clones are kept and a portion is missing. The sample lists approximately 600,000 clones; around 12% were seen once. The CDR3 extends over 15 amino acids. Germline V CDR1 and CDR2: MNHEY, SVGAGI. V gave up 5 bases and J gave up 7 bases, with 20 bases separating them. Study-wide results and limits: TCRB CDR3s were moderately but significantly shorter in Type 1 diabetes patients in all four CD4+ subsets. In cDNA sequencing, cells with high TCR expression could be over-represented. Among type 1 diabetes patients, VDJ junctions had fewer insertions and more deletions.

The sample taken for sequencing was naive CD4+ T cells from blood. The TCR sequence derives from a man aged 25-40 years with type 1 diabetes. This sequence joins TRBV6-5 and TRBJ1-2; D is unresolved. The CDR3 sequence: CASSPNPGVSGGYTF. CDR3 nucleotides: TGTGCCAGCAGTCCCAATCCTGGGGTGTCGGGTGGCTACACCTTC.